This T cell receptor beta chain was captured by sequencing in a study of T-cell reconstitution after alpha-beta-depleted transplantation in children. Notes on the study in general: Alpha-beta T cells present about two months after transplant were reported to originate from several hundred expanded graft clones. A year post-transplant, T-cell counts and diversity derived mostly from newly produced T cells.

To note about this clonotype: Its specificity is not known.

Preparation of the TCRbeta library used unique molecular identifiers. From the PCR reads, TCRdb called clonotypes with MiXCR, one entry per CDR3 protein. The sample holds 900,000 or so distinct CDR3 sequences, under 20% seen once. This CDR3 has 14 amino acids. Germline V CDR1 and CDR2: SGHAT, FQNNGV. Between the trimmed V and J ends, which lost 7 bases and 0 bases, there was a span of 10 bases. The material sequenced was PBMCs, mostly from graft donor cells, taken 360 days after TCRalphabeta/CD19-depleted stem cell transplant. The chain recombines TRBV11-2 with TRBJ2-1; a weak D match, TRBD2 (6 bases). The TCR sequence derives from a male patient between 5 and 17 years old who had a stem cell transplant for acute lymphoblastic leukemia, so the T cells may come from the graft donor. DNA of the CDR3: TGTGCCAGCAACCAAGCGGGCTCCTACAATGAGCAGTTCTTC. Protein: CASNQAGSYNEQFF.